A single sample gave rise to the 27 T cell receptor beta chains below, sequenced in a study of shared clonotypes between healthy human individuals. This table comes from immunoSEQ multiplex PCR, and its TCRdb copy is limited to in-frame clones, with some not included. The data contain around 1,900,000 clones, 93% of them seen just once; the ten biggest clones take up approximately 1.7%. CD45RO negativity and positive selection for CCR7 defined naive CD8 cells, a population that excluded terminally differentiated effector memory CD45RA+ cells. Sequencing was performed on naive CD8+ T cells from PBMCs. The receptors originated from a man aged 18 to 30 in good health. Some clones in this sample may be carry-over from other donors' samples.

V and J are TRBV23-1 and TRBJ1-1; possibly TRBD1 for D (6 bases). TRBV23-1 is an ORF, and what it does is uncertain. CDR3 size: 17 residues. Trimming left V 0 bases short and J 3 bases short, with 17 bases between. The CDR3 DNA follows: TGCGCCAGCAGTCAATCACCAGGGGAGGGGTTGGACACTGAAGCTTTCTTT. Its protein is CASSQSPGEGLDTEAFF.

A note on this clone: The same CDR3 is also encoded by other DNA sequences in this sample. The J gene is TRBJ2-1, the V gene TRBV7-3, with a weak D call TRBD2 (5 bases). The CDR3 spans 13 residues. V lost 3 bases to trimming and J lost 6 bases, with 9 bases between them. Looked up from germline, CDR1 is SGHTA and CDR2 is FQGTGA. The CDR3 loop reads CASSFGGSNEQFF. CDR3 nucleotide sequence: TGTGCCAGCAGCTTCGGAGGCTCCAATGAGCAGTTCTTC.

Of note for this clone: Other DNA sequences from this sample encode an identical CDR3 as well. The V call is TRBV19, the J call TRBJ2-1, with D possibly TRBD1 on 6 matching bases. In germline, CDR1 is LNHDA, CDR2 SQIVND (reference sequence). This CDR3 is built from 14 residues. The germline V and J ends were trimmed by 0 bases and 10 bases, with 13 bases remaining between them. CDR3 sequence: CASSIDGGGDEQFF. CDR3 DNA sequence: TGTGCCAGTAGTATAGATGGGGGCGGTGACGAGCAGTTCTTC.

The chain employs TRBV5-4 and TRBJ1-6, with a weak D call TRBD1 (5 bases). Deletions cut 4 bases from V and 7 bases from J, with 15 bases between. Germline CDR1 SGHNT, CDR2 YYREEE (reference sequence). CDR3 length: 15 residues. CDR3 protein: CASSEMRDGNSPLHF. The CDR3 DNA reads TGTGCCAGCAGCGAAATGCGGGACGGGAATTCACCCCTCCACTTT.

The rearrangement uses TRBV4-1 and TRBJ2-5; D unresolved. The germline V gene encodes CDR1 MGHRA and CDR2 YSYEKL. The CDR3 has 14 amino acids. V lost 1 base and J 5 bases, leaving 11 bases between the germline ends. The CDR3 spells CASSQGEVGETQYF. CDR3 DNA: TGCGCCAGCAGCCAAGGAGAGGTTGGGGAGACCCAGTACTTC.

The chain carries TRBV19 and TRBJ2-1, with TRBD2 matching 12 bases. Germline trimming cut 5 bases from V and 5 bases from J; bases unmatched to any gene: 7. The CDR3 spans 16 residues. CDR1 LNHDA and CDR2 SQIVND come from the germline V gene (reference sequence). CDR3 sequence (DNA): TGTGCCAGTAGTCCCCGACTAGCGGGAGTTGACAATGAGCAGTTCTTC. Its protein is CASSPRLAGVDNEQFF.

CDR3 residues: CASSTTGKGPYTQYF. CDR3 in DNA: TGTGCCAGCAGCACTACAGGGAAGGGGCCTTATACGCAGTATTTT. The rearrangement uses TRBV9 and TRBJ2-3; perhaps TRBD1 as D (6 bases). CDR3 length: 15 amino acids. V was cut by 4 bases and J by 7 bases, with 19 bases left in between. The germline CDR1 and CDR2 sequences are SGDLS and YYNGEE.

This chain uses TRBV5-1 with TRBJ1-1; the D gene is possibly TRBD1 (5 bases). This CDR3 has 14 amino acids. The germline CDR1 and CDR2 sequences are SGHRS and YFSETQ. Trimming removed 4 bases from V and 1 base from J, with 11 bases in between. CDR3 sequence reads: CASSPLGQNTEAFF. In DNA, the CDR3 is TGCGCCAGCAGCCCACTTGGACAGAACACTGAAGCTTTCTTT.

The chain employs TRBV5-6 and TRBJ2-5; D may be TRBD1 (6 bases). Trimming removed 4 bases from V and 1 base from J, with 8 bases in between. CDR3 length equals 13 residues. Germline V gene sequence: CDR1 SGHDT, CDR2 YYEEEE. This CDR3 is CASSDRIQETQYF. The CDR3 DNA reads as TGTGCCAGCAGCGACAGGATCCAAGAGACCCAGTACTTC.

This sequence joins TRBV29-1 and TRBJ1-2; D gene ambiguous. V lost 0 bases and J lost 3, with 8 bases in between. The CDR3 extends over 13 amino acids. CDR1 SQVTM and CDR2 ANQGSEA come from the germline V gene. The CDR3 region has the DNA TGCAGCGTTGAAGAACTCATAGACTATGGCTACACCTTC. Translating gives CSVEELIDYGYTF. Complete variable domain (other parts from reference TRBV29-1 and TRBJ1-2): SAVISQKPSRDICQRGTSLTIQCQVDSQVTMMFWYRQQPGQSLTLIATANQGSEATYESGFVIDKFPISRPNLTFSTLTVSNMSPEDSSIYLCSVEELIDYGYTFGSGTRLTVV.

CDR3 in DNA: TGTGCCAGCAGCGTAGTGCCGAGCCGGTGGAATGAGCAGTTCTTC. Translating it yields CASSVVPSRWNEQFF. The chain recombines TRBV9 with TRBJ2-1; D ambiguous. The CDR3 covers 15 residues. V was trimmed by 0 bases and J by 7 bases, leaving 14 bases between them. Germline V lookup: CDR1 SGDLS, CDR2 YYNGEE.

The chain combines TRBV10-2 with TRBJ1-1; D gene ambiguous. The CDR3 runs to 14 residues. V lost 3 bases to trimming and J lost 5 bases, with 13 bases between them. Germline assignment: CDR1 WSHSY and CDR2 SAAADI. CDR3 protein: CASSDRTGRTEAFF. CDR3 sequence (DNA): TGCGCCAGCAGTGACCGGACGGGGAGGACTGAAGCTTTCTTT.

The J gene is TRBJ1-3, the V gene TRBV7-9; D is ambiguous. There are 14 residues in the CDR3. V was trimmed by 5 bases and J by 7 bases, leaving 15 bases between them. Per the germline V gene, CDR1 is SEHNR and CDR2 is FQNEAQ (reference sequence). The CDR3 sequence is CASSPSLLRNTIYF. The CDR3, as DNA: TGTGCCAGCAGCCCCTCCCTCCTGCGTAACACCATATATTTT.

The J gene is TRBJ2-7, the V gene TRBV6-6, with D perhaps TRBD1 (6 bases). The CDR3 is 14 residues long. Per germline, CDR1 MNHNY and CDR2 SVGAGI (reference sequence). V lost 0 bases, J lost 7 bases, and 13 bases lay in between. This CDR3 is CASSYSRGTGEQYF. The CDR3 DNA follows: TGTGCCAGCAGTTACTCCAGGGGCACAGGTGAGCAGTACTTC.

About this clone itself: Other DNA sequences of this sample code for an identical CDR3. This chain uses TRBV7-9 with TRBJ2-2; D not certain. Germline CDR1 is SEHNR and CDR2 is FQNEAQ (reference sequence). The V and J ends lost 6 bases and 6 bases respectively, with 8 bases between them. The CDR3 totals 12 residues. The CDR3 DNA sequence: TGTGCCAGCAGTTTCCCTTCCGGGGAGCTGTTTTTT. Protein sequence: CASSFPSGELFF.

V gene TRBV11-2 combines with J gene TRBJ2-7; 9 positions agree with TRBD1. The CDR3 length is 15 residues. Per germline, CDR1 SGHAT and CDR2 FQNNGV. V lost 1 base to trimming and J lost 4 bases; unmatched junction nucleotides: 5. The CDR3 spells CASSLGGTGKYEQYF. The CDR3 region has the DNA TGTGCCAGCAGCTTAGGAGGGACAGGGAAGTACGAGCAGTACTTC.

On this clone itself: Other DNA sequences in this specimen translate into the identical CDR3. The chain is built from TRBV5-6 and TRBJ2-7; 12 bases fit TRBD2. The CDR3 is 15 amino acids. Germline V gene sequence: CDR1 SGHDT, CDR2 YYEEEE. Trimming took 4 bases from V and 1 from J; bases not matched to a gene: 3. CDR3 coding DNA: TGTGCCAGCAGCCCGGGACTAGCGGGTTCCTACGAGCAGTACTTC. Its protein is CASSPGLAGSYEQYF.

The V call is TRBV19, the J call TRBJ1-1, with 7 bases aligning to TRBD1. Germline V gene lookup returns CDR1 LNHDA and CDR2 SQIVND (reference sequence). The CDR3 has 16 residues. Trimming removed 5 bases from V and 0 bases from J; junction bases left unmatched: 9. The DNA for the CDR3 is TGTGCCAGTAGTGGAGGGACAGCACTCATGAACACTGAAGCTTTCTTT. Translating it yields CASSGGTALMNTEAFF.

The gene calls are TRBV30 and TRBJ2-7, with a weak D call TRBD2 (5 bases). Germline V lookup: CDR1 GTSNPN, CDR2 SVGIG (reference sequence). The CDR3 extends over 14 amino acids. With 3 bases removed from V and 3 bases from J, the gap between germline ends came to 15 bases. CDR3 residues: CAWSPGNSYYEQYF. Here the CDR3 DNA reads TGTGCCTGGAGCCCCGGGAACAGTTACTACGAGCAGTACTTC.

This rearrangement joins TRBV2 to TRBJ2-3, with 11 bases matching TRBD2. This CDR3 has 16 residues. V shed 2 bases, J shed 3 bases, and the junction held 4 bases outside the gene matches. CDR1 and CDR2 from the germline V gene are SNHLY and FYNNEI. The CDR3 sequence: CASSETSGSRTDTQYF. The CDR3 coding sequence is TGTGCCAGCAGTGAAACTAGCGGGAGTAGGACAGATACGCAGTATTTT. The variable domain in full, completed from reference TRBV2 and TRBJ2-3, reads EPEVTQTPSHQVTQMGQEVILRCVPISNHLYFYWYRQILGQKVEFLVSFYNNEISEKSEIFDDQFSVERPDGSNFTLKIRSTKLEDSAMYFCASSETSGSRTDTQYFGPGTRLTVL.

The rearrangement uses TRBV7-9 and TRBJ2-2, with D possibly called TRBD1 or TRBD2 (6 bases each). Germline loops: CDR1 SEHNR, CDR2 FQNEAQ (reference sequence). CDR3 size: 15 residues. V shed 5 bases and J shed 5 bases, with 15 bases lying between them. The CDR3 spells CASSPRDNSTGELFF. The CDR3 region has the DNA TGTGCCAGCAGCCCGCGGGACAATTCAACCGGGGAGCTGTTTTTT.

This chain links TRBV9 with TRBJ2-1; D may match TRBD1 or TRBD2 (5 bases each). Germline lookup yields CDR1 SGDLS and CDR2 YYNGEE. Trimming took off 6 bases at V and 6 bases at J, with 16 bases between the two ends. The CDR3 extends over 14 amino acids. The CDR3 region is CASTSGRAPNEQFF. CDR3 DNA: TGTGCCAGCACCTCGGGACGGGCCCCCAATGAGCAGTTCTTC.

This clone was found once. CDR3: CAWSLVGPNEQFF. DNA of the CDR3: TGTGCCTGGAGCCTGGTGGGTCCCAATGAGCAGTTCTTC. This chain joins TRBV30 and TRBJ2-1; D uncertain. V lost 3 bases, J lost 6 bases, and 12 bases lay in between. This CDR3 is 13 amino acids long. Looked up from germline, CDR1 is GTSNPN and CDR2 is SVGIG (reference sequence).

The chain carries TRBV4-1 and TRBJ2-1; 7 bases are shared with TRBD2. The ends lost 4 bases at V and 5 bases at J; junction bases unmatched: 11. The CDR3 runs 16 residues. Germline CDR1 reads MGHRA; CDR2 reads YSYEKL. The CDR3 sequence: CASSLFGEGPHNEQFF. The DNA for the CDR3 is TGCGCCAGCAGCCTTTTTGGGGAGGGACCTCACAATGAGCAGTTCTTC.

Remarks on this clone: Distinct nucleotide sequences in the sample also encode this CDR3. The chain employs TRBV6-5 and TRBJ2-3, with 8 nucleotides matching TRBD2. V trimming: 0 bases; J trimming: 3 bases; junction bases outside the gene matches: 2. The CDR3 is 15 residues long. CDR1 is MNHEY, CDR2 SVGAGI, per germline. The CDR3 sequence is CASSYSPGGTDTQYF. The CDR3 DNA reads TGTGCCAGCAGTTACTCCCCGGGGGGGACAGATACGCAGTATTTT.

The gene calls are TRBV27 and TRBJ2-1, with unresolved D. The germline V gene has CDR1 MNHEY and CDR2 SMNVEV (reference sequence). With 8 bases removed from V and 8 bases from J, the gap between germline ends came to 13 bases. The CDR3 totals 12 residues. The CDR3 is CASGLGGHEQFF. The CDR3 nucleotides read TGTGCCAGCGGCCTTGGTGGGCATGAGCAGTTCTTC.

The J gene is TRBJ2-1, the V gene TRBV7-8; 9 positions agree with TRBD2. V shed 0 bases and J 7 bases; nucleotides not matched to a gene: 7. The CDR3 extends over 16 amino acids. CDR1 is SGHVS, CDR2 FQNEAQ, per germline. This chain's CDR3 is CASSLASSGAWNEQFF. CDR3 DNA: TGTGCCAGCAGCTTAGCGTCTAGCGGGGCGTGGAATGAGCAGTTCTTC.